Listed here is a single T cell receptor (beta chain). Its antigen is unknown. The sample is drawn from a study of cytomegalovirus exposure and HLA in healthy donors. Overall study context: Among 398 genotyped donors, about 83% fell in the Caucasian-associated ancestry cluster.

The PCR used 60 Vbeta and 13 Jbeta primers. Assay used: immunoSEQ multiplex PCR; TCRdb lists only in-frame clones, some missing. The sample table sets out about 140,000 clones. Study results and caveats: When presence/absence was analysed, sequencing depth was taken to be roughly uniform across donors.

This clonotype was obtained from a man aged 35 to 55 in good health and CMV-seronegative. Sequencing was performed on PBMCs.

The CDR3 coding sequence is TGTGCCAGCATTAATGGGGGGGCCCGAACGTCTGGGGCCAACGTCCTGACTTTC. Encoded protein: CASINGGARTSGANVLTF. J is TRBJ2-6 and V is TRBV27; TRBD2 is a possible D gene (7 bases). The CDR3 runs to 18 residues. From germline, CDR1 is MNHEY and CDR2 SMNVEV (reference sequence). Between the trimmed V and J ends, which lost 7 bases and 1 base, there was a span of 20 bases.